Reported below is one T cell receptor beta chain. This sample was included in a study of blood T cell repertoires in COVID-19. Per the study methods: The assay estimated nucleated cells by amplifying reference gene primers. Assay: immunoSEQ multiplex PCR; the TCRdb copy retains only in-frame clones and omits some. Clonal size and the V and J genes are those of that table, whereas D and trimming came from the DNA. The sample yields some 400,000 clones, about 89% seen once. V shed 4 bases, J shed 8 bases, and the junction held 9 bases outside the gene matches. CDR3 length equals 14 residues. Germline V CDR1 and CDR2: SGHRS, YFSETQ. Participant reports of clinical history set cohort assignment.

The chain links TRBV5-1 to TRBJ2-4; 7 bases agree with TRBD1. Source material: PBMCs or T cells enriched from blood (not recorded which). The source is a man aged 25-40 years who had recovered from COVID-19. CDR3 amino acids: CASSPQGIGDIQYF. CDR3 DNA sequence: TGCGCCAGCAGCCCACAGGGGATTGGGGACATTCAGTACTTC.